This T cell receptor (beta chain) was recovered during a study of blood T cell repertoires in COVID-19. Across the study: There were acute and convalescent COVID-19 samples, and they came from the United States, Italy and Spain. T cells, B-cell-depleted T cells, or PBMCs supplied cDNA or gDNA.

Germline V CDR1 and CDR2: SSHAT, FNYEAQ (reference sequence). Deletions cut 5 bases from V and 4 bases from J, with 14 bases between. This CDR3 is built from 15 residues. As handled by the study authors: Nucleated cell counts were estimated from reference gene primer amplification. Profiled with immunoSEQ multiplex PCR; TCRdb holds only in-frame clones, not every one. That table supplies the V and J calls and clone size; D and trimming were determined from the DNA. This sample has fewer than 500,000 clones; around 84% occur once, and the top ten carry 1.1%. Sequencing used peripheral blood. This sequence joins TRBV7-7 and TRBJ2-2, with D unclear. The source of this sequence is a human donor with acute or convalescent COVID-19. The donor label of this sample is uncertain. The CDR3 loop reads CASSPIRSGTGELFF. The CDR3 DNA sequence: TGTGCCAGCAGCCCGATCCGTAGTGGCACCGGGGAGCTGTTTTTT. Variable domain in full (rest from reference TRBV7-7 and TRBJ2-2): GAGVSQSPRYKVTKRGQDVTLRCDPISSHATLYWYQQALGQGPEFLTYFNYEAQPDKSGLPSDRFSAERPEGSISTLTIQRTEQRDSAMYRCASSPIRSGTGELFFGEGSRLTVL.